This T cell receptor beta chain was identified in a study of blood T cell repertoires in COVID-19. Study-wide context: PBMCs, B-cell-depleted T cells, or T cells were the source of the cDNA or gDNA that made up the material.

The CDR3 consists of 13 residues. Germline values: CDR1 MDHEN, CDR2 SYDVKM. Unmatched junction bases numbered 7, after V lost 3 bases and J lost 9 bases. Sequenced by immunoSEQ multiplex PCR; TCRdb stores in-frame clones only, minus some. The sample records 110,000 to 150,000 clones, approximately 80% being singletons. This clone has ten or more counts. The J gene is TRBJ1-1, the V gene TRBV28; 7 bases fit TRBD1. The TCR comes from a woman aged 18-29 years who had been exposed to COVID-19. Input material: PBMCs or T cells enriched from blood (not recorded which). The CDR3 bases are TGTGCCAGCAGTTTTAGTCCGACAGGGAAAGCTTTCTTT. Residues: CASSFSPTGKAFF. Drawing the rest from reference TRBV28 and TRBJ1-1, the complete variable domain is DVKVTQSSRYLVKRTGEKVFLECVQDMDHENMFWYRQDPGLGLRLIYFSYDVKMKEKGDIPEGYSVSREKKERFSLILESASTNQTSMYLCASSFSPTGKAFFGQGTRLTVV.